The 17 T cell receptor beta chains below all came from one sample that was sequenced in a study of tumor-infiltrating lymphocytes in localized non-small cell lung cancer. Produced via immunoSEQ multiplex PCR; TCRdb's table is partial and in-frame only. The repertoire holds around 15,000 clones, with roughly two thirds as singletons. The sample taken for sequencing was lung tumor tissue. These receptors were taken from a human donor with non-small cell lung cancer.

CDR3 loop: CASSLVYGRVSYNEQFF. Written as DNA, the CDR3 is TGCGCCAGCAGCTTGGTGTACGGGAGGGTCTCCTACAATGAGCAGTTCTTC. The rearrangement links TRBV5-1 to TRBJ2-1; 8 bases map to TRBD2. The CDR3 loop spans 17 amino acids. The J segment lost 0 bases and the V segment lost 0 bases, leaving 5 bases of the junction unmatched. Germline V CDR1 and CDR2: SGHRS, YFSETQ.

In nucleotides, the CDR3 is TGTGCCAGCAGCTTAGTTACAGGGGACACCGGGGAGCTGTTTTTT. Translation: CASSLVTGDTGELFF. J is TRBJ2-2 and V is TRBV7-9; TRBD1 matches 7 bases. The V segment lost 1 base and the J segment 3 bases; nucleotides outside the gene matches: 2. The CDR3 has 15 residues. Germline assignment: CDR1 SEHNR and CDR2 FQNEAQ (reference sequence).

The gene calls are TRBV7-9 and TRBJ1-4; D gene ambiguous. The CDR3 totals 17 residues. Looked up from germline, CDR1 is SEHNR and CDR2 is FQNEAQ (reference sequence). V was cut by 0 bases and J by 3 bases, with 14 bases left in between. DNA for the CDR3: TGTGCCAGCAGCTTAGCTGACTCCCGAGGACCTAATGAAAAACTGTTTTTT. Protein sequence: CASSLADSRGPNEKLFF.

This clone showed up just once. V and J are TRBV10-1 and TRBJ2-7; 7 bases map to TRBD1. The germline V gene encodes CDR1 WNHNN and CDR2 SYGVQD (reference sequence). The CDR3 sequence is 15 residues long. J was trimmed by 3 bases and V by 5 bases; bases with no gene match: 10. This CDR3 is CASSRDGTEYYEQYF. The CDR3 DNA is TGCGCCAGCAGTCGGGACGGGACAGAGTACTACGAGCAGTACTTC.

The J gene is TRBJ2-5, the V gene TRBV7-8, with D uncertain. Germline V CDR1 and CDR2: SGHVS, FQNEAQ. The length of the CDR3 is 14 residues. Trimming removed 5 bases from V and 4 bases from J, with 14 bases in between. Written as DNA, the CDR3 is TGTGCCAGCAGCGCCCGTGGCCGAGGAGAGACCCAGTACTTC. This encodes CASSARGRGETQYF.

The rearrangement uses TRBV30 and TRBJ2-3; either TRBD1 or TRBD2 may supply D (5 bases each). The CDR3 has 13 amino acids. Germline V CDR1 and CDR2: GTSNPN, SVGIG (reference sequence). Trimming pared 5 bases from V and 6 bases from J, leaving 15 bases between. The CDR3 DNA reads TGTGCCTGGGGACGTCATTGGGGGGATACGCAGTATTTT. Its protein product is CAWGRHWGDTQYF.

The chain uses TRBV11-2 and TRBJ1-4; D remains unclear. Germline V gene sequence: CDR1 SGHAT, CDR2 FQNNGV. V lost 1 base and J lost 8, with 8 bases in between. This CDR3 contains 13 residues. The DNA of the CDR3 is TGTGCCAGCAGCTTAGGCAGCTTAGAAAAACTGTTTTTT. Encoded protein: CASSLGSLEKLFF.

The gene calls are TRBV7-8 and TRBJ1-1; TRBD1 aligns across 7 bases. Trimming removed 5 bases from V and 5 bases from J; junction bases left unmatched: 8. The CDR3 spans 14 residues. Looked up from germline, CDR1 is SGHVS and CDR2 is FQNEAQ. This CDR3 reads CASSPQTGVTEAFF. The CDR3 DNA sequence: TGTGCCAGCAGCCCCCAAACAGGGGTGACTGAAGCTTTCTTT.

CDR3 DNA sequence: TGTGCCATCAGTGAGTCGGGACTAGCGGGGCAAAACATTCAGTACTTC. Translated: CAISESGLAGQNIQYF. The J gene is TRBJ2-4, the V gene TRBV10-3; 13 nucleotides line up with TRBD2. Looked up from germline, CDR1 is ENHRY and CDR2 is SYGVKD. J was trimmed by 5 bases and V by 0 bases; bases with no gene match: 1. This CDR3 has 16 residues.

This clone was recorded a few times. The rearrangement links TRBV10-3 to TRBJ2-3, with 15 bases matching TRBD2. Trimming at V came to 2 bases and at J to 3 bases, leaving 6 bases not matched to a gene. In germline, CDR1 is ENHRY, CDR2 SYGVKD. CDR3 size: 18 residues. In nucleotides, the CDR3 is TGTGCCATCAGTGAGACTCGGACTAGCGGGAGGGAAACAGATACGCAGTATTTT. Translated, it gives CAISETRTSGRETDTQYF.

The genes are TRBV11-2 and TRBJ1-3, with D perhaps matching TRBD1 (5 bases). CDR3 length equals 16 residues. V was cut by 5 bases and J by 0 bases, with 14 bases left in between. The germline V gene has CDR1 SGHAT and CDR2 FQNNGV. The CDR3 coding sequence is TGTGCCAGCAGCCTCGGGACCGACGACTCTGGAAACACCATATATTTT. Translation: CASSLGTDDSGNTIYF.

This chain connects TRBV7-9 to TRBJ2-5; TRBD1 matches 9 bases. This CDR3 is 16 amino acids long. CDR1 SEHNR and CDR2 FQNEAQ come from the germline V gene (reference sequence). The ends lost 4 bases at V and 5 bases at J; junction bases unmatched: 11. In nucleotides, the CDR3 is TGTGCCAGCAGCTCGTCCCGGGACAGGGTCGGGGAGACCCAGTACTTC. It is translated as CASSSSRDRVGETQYF.

For the CDR3, the DNA is TGTGCCAGCAGTTTCTATCCTTGGGCTGAAGCTTTCTTT. Amino acid sequence: CASSFYPWAEAFF. The V gene is TRBV5-6, the J gene TRBJ1-1; unclear D gene. This CDR3 spans 13 amino acids. CDR1 and CDR2 (germline): SGHDT, YYEEEE. V lost 5 bases and J lost 6, with 14 bases in between. The entire variable domain, with the rest obtained from reference TRBV5-6 and TRBJ1-1, is as follows: DAGVTQSPTHLIKTRGQQVTLRCSPKSGHDTVSWYQQALGQGPQFIFQYYEEEERQRGNFPDRFSGHQFPNYSSELNVNALLLGDSALYLCASSFYPWAEAFFGQGTRLTVV.

This chain connects TRBV27 to TRBJ2-7, with a weak D call TRBD2 (6 bases). The CDR3 extends over 15 amino acids. Germline V gives CDR1 MNHEY, CDR2 SMNVEV (reference sequence). Trimming took 5 bases from V and 2 from J, leaving 16 bases between them. The CDR3 region is CASSLIAVLPYEQYF. The CDR3 nucleotides are TGTGCCAGCAGTCTAATAGCGGTCCTCCCCTACGAGCAGTACTTC.

By share, this clone counts as medium-sized. The gene calls are TRBV19 and TRBJ2-2; D might be TRBD1 (6 bases). This CDR3 spans 17 amino acids. Trimming pared 5 bases from V and 8 bases from J, leaving 24 bases between. The germline V gene has CDR1 LNHDA and CDR2 SQIVND (reference sequence). The CDR3 here is CASSARQGLPRMGELFF. CDR3 DNA: TGTGCCAGTAGTGCACGTCAGGGGCTACCGCGTATGGGGGAGCTGTTTTTT.

The V call is TRBV29-1, the J call TRBJ1-2; 11 nucleotides line up with TRBD1. The germline gives CDR1 SQVTM, CDR2 ANQGSEA. With 1 base clipped from V and 8 bases from J, the junction kept 3 bases outside the gene matches. This CDR3 is built from 13 residues. In nucleotides, the CDR3 is TGCAGCGTTGAAGTTTGGACAGGGGGCGGCTACACCTTC. Translating it yields CSVEVWTGGGYTF.

V usage is TRBV4-1 and J usage is TRBJ2-1; TRBD2 aligns across 8 bases. Germline trimming cut 5 bases from V and 1 base from J; bases unmatched to any gene: 10. Germline assignment: CDR1 MGHRA and CDR2 YSYEKL. The CDR3 has 17 residues. CDR3 sequence: CASSFRGSGTSYNEQFF. CDR3 DNA sequence: TGCGCCAGCAGCTTTCGAGGTAGCGGGACGTCCTACAATGAGCAGTTCTTC.